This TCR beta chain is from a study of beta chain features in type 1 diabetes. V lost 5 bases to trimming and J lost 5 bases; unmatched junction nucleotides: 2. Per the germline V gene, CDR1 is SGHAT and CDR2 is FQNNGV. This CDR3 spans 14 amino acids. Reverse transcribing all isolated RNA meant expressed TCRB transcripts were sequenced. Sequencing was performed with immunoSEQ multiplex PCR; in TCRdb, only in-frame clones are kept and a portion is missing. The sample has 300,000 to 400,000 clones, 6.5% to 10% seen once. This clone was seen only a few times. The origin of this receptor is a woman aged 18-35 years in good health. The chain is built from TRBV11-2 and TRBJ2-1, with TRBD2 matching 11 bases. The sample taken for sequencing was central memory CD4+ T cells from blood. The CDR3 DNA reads TGTGCCAGCAGCCGTAGCGGGGGGGACAATGAGCAGTTCTTC. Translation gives CASSRSGGDNEQFF. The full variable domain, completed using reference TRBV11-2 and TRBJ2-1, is EAGVAQSPRYKIIEKRQSVAFWCNPISGHATLYWYQQILGQGPKLLIQFQNNGVVDDSQLPKDRFSAERLKGVDSTLKIQPAKLEDSAVYLCASSRSGGDNEQFFGPGTRLTVL.